A single sample gave rise to the 8 T cell receptor beta chains below, sequenced in a study of beta chain features in type 1 diabetes. The sequenced template was cDNA made from the entire isolated RNA. Assay used: immunoSEQ multiplex PCR; TCRdb lists only in-frame clones, some missing. The table records about 410,000 clones, roughly 14% of them present only once. The sequencing sample was made of naive CD4+ T cells from blood. These receptors all stem from a young man in good health.

The chain links TRBV5-1 to TRBJ2-3; D unresolved. This CDR3 has 15 amino acids. Trimming removed 4 bases from V and 2 bases from J, with 14 bases in between. In germline, CDR1 is SGHRS, CDR2 YFSETQ. DNA of the CDR3: TGCGCCAGCAGCCCTCTGGTGGGCTTCACAGATACGCAGTATTTT. Amino acids: CASSPLVGFTDTQYF.

This chain connects TRBV9 to TRBJ2-2; 14 bases match TRBD2. This CDR3 contains 14 residues. Germline loops: CDR1 SGDLS, CDR2 YYNGEE. V shed 5 bases and J 6 bases; nucleotides not matched to a gene: 0. CDR3 DNA: TGTGCCAGCAGGACTAGCGGGAGGGCCGGGGAGCTGTTTTTT. Protein sequence: CASRTSGRAGELFF.

In this sample, this clone turned up a few times. J is TRBJ2-3 and V is TRBV2; 8 bases match TRBD2. Losses at the gene ends were 8 bases for V and 4 bases for J; bases not matched to a gene: 5. From germline, CDR1 is SNHLY and CDR2 FYNNEI. The CDR3 has 13 amino acids. The CDR3 region is CASEAGGSDTQYF. CDR3 in DNA: TGTGCCAGCGAGGCGGGAGGTTCAGATACGCAGTATTTT. Supplemented by reference TRBV2 and TRBJ2-3, the full variable domain reads EPEVTQTPSHQVTQMGQEVILRCVPISNHLYFYWYRQILGQKVEFLVSFYNNEISEKSEIFDDQFSVERPDGSNFTLKIRSTKLEDSAMYFCASEAGGSDTQYFGPGTRLTVL.

This clone was counted a few times. V gene TRBV29-1 combines with J gene TRBJ2-3; D is perhaps TRBD1 (6 bases). Looked up from germline, CDR1 is SQVTM and CDR2 is ANQGSEA. The CDR3 runs 13 residues. V gave up 5 bases and J gave up 6 bases, with 15 bases separating them. The CDR3 spells CSVSRGQGDTQYF. The CDR3 coding sequence is TGCAGCGTTAGCAGGGGCCAGGGGGATACGCAGTATTTT.

The rearrangement joins TRBV4-3 to TRBJ1-2; possible D gene TRBD1, 6 bases. Trimming shortened V by 8 bases and J by 0 bases, and 10 bases separated the two germline ends. Germline V gene lookup returns CDR1 LGHNA and CDR2 YSLEER. The CDR3 loop spans 13 amino acids. The CDR3 sequence: CASGRGSNYGYTF. As DNA, the CDR3 is TGCGCCAGCGGCAGGGGTTCTAACTATGGCTACACCTTC.

The V call is TRBV30, the J call TRBJ2-5; 8 bases are a match to TRBD2. V shed 4 bases, J shed 4 bases, and the junction held 2 bases outside the gene matches. This CDR3 comprises 12 residues. Germline-derived CDR1 and CDR2 are GTSNPN and SVGIG (reference sequence). DNA for the CDR3: TGTGCCTGGAAAGCGGGAGTAGAGACCCAGTACTTC. Residues: CAWKAGVETQYF.

This clone appeared a few times. The chain is built from TRBV29-1 and TRBJ2-1; 12 bases align to TRBD2. This CDR3 contains 18 residues. Germline CDR1 SQVTM, CDR2 ANQGSEA. V lost 4 bases, J lost 0 bases, and 10 bases stayed unmatched. The CDR3: CSVATSGSASSSYNEQFF. DNA for the CDR3: TGCAGCGTTGCGACTAGCGGGAGCGCATCGAGCTCCTACAATGAGCAGTTCTTC.

CDR3 nucleotides: TGCAGCGTTGTACAGGGGCTAAATCAGCCCCAGCATTTT. Translation gives CSVVQGLNQPQHF. V and J are TRBV29-1 and TRBJ1-5; 7 bases map to TRBD1. Losses at the gene ends were 4 bases for V and 4 bases for J; bases not matched to a gene: 4. This CDR3 is built from 13 residues. CDR1 SQVTM and CDR2 ANQGSEA come from the germline V gene.